Listed here are 16 T cell receptor beta chains from one sample, sequenced in a study of blood T cell repertoires in COVID-19. Assay used: immunoSEQ multiplex PCR; TCRdb lists only in-frame clones, some missing. The repertoire has about 320,000 clones, 88% of them found once; the top ten carry around 4.6%. The sample taken for sequencing was PBMCs or T cells enriched from blood (not recorded which). These receptors were obtained from a young man who had recovered from COVID-19.

This chain connects TRBV7-9 to TRBJ1-5; TRBD1 aligns across 9 bases. Germline V gives CDR1 SEHNR, CDR2 FQNEAQ (reference sequence). This CDR3 is built from 15 residues. V lost 5 bases and J lost 1; bases outside the gene matches: 3. The CDR3 DNA sequence: TGTGCCAGCAGCCGTGGGACAGGGAGCAATCAGCCCCAGCATTTT. It yields the protein CASSRGTGSNQPQHF.

This chain joins TRBV27 and TRBJ2-3, with 7 bases lining up with TRBD2. V lost 1 base, J lost 2 bases, and 12 bases stayed unmatched. There are 18 residues in the CDR3. Germline CDR1 MNHEY, CDR2 SMNVEV (reference sequence). In DNA, the CDR3 is TGTGCCAGCAGTTTATTTTTCTGGGGGGGGGACCTCACAGATACGCAGTATTTT. As protein: CASSLFFWGGDLTDTQYF.

The rearrangement links TRBV10-2 to TRBJ2-1, with 9 positions matching TRBD2. Germline V gene sequence: CDR1 WSHSY, CDR2 SAAADI. Trimming removed 0 bases from V and 5 bases from J; junction bases left unmatched: 8. This CDR3 spans 17 amino acids. The CDR3, as DNA: TGCGCCAGCAGTGAGTCTGGGCGGGGGGGCACCGACAATGAGCAGTTCTTC. This encodes CASSESGRGGTDNEQFF.

The V and J genes are TRBV7-6 and TRBJ2-3; 7 bases match TRBD2. This CDR3 has 17 amino acids. CDR1 is SGHVS, CDR2 FNYEAQ, per germline. Unmatched junction bases numbered 12, after V lost 5 bases and J lost 1 base. CDR3 coding DNA: TGTGCCAGCAGCCGCCCATATTGGGCGGGGGGCACAGATACGCAGTATTTT. Protein sequence: CASSRPYWAGGTDTQYF.

The chain employs TRBV28 and TRBJ1-5, with 8 positions matching TRBD1. The CDR3 consists of 17 residues. The junction had 12 bases not matched to a gene; V was cut back by 1 base and J by 7 bases. The germline CDR1 and CDR2 sequences are MDHEN and SYDVKM. CDR3 bases: TGTGCCAGCAGTTTATACAGGGGACAGGTTATAGGGCAGCCCCAGCATTTT. Protein product: CASSLYRGQVIGQPQHF.

V and J are TRBV5-1 and TRBJ2-5, with 10 bases fitting TRBD1. This CDR3 region has 14 residues. With V trimmed by 4 bases and J by 5 bases, 5 bases remained unmatched. Germline values: CDR1 SGHRS, CDR2 YFSETQ. The CDR3 here is CASSHGTGEETQYF. The CDR3 DNA reads as TGCGCCAGCAGCCACGGGACAGGGGAGGAGACCCAGTACTTC.

The rearrangement uses TRBV5-1 and TRBJ1-2, with TRBD1 matching 7 bases. Germline V gene lookup returns CDR1 SGHRS and CDR2 YFSETQ. The CDR3 is made up of 14 amino acids. Trimming cost V 4 bases and J 8 bases; bases outside gene matches: 11. The CDR3 sequence is CASSAGQAGLGYTF. The CDR3 DNA reads as TGCGCCAGCAGCGCAGGACAGGCGGGCTTGGGCTACACCTTC. Full variable domain (outside the CDR3, taken from reference TRBV5-1 and TRBJ1-2): KAGVTQTPRYLIKTRGQQVTLSCSPISGHRSVSWYQQTPGQGLQFLFEYFSETQRNKGNFPGRFSGRQFSNSRSEMNVSTLELGDSALYLCASSAGQAGLGYTFGSGTRLTVV.

The chain links TRBV7-8 to TRBJ1-5, with 9 bases fitting TRBD1. V trimming: 0 bases; J trimming: 4 bases; junction bases outside the gene matches: 7. The CDR3 has 17 residues. Germline V gene lookup returns CDR1 SGHVS and CDR2 FQNEAQ. CDR3 loop: CASSLALATGGNQPQHF. The CDR3 nucleotides are TGTGCCAGCAGCTTAGCGCTCGCGACAGGGGGAAATCAGCCCCAGCATTTT.

The chain is built from TRBV4-1 and TRBJ1-6, with TRBD1 matching 7 bases. Per the germline V gene, CDR1 is MGHRA and CDR2 is YSYEKL. V trimming: 1 base; J trimming: 6 bases; junction bases outside the gene matches: 12. This CDR3 has 18 residues. DNA of the CDR3: TGCGCCAGCAGCCAAGTGGATGACAGGGTGAGTCGTAATTCACCCCTCCACTTT. Its translation: CASSQVDDRVSRNSPLHF.

V gene TRBV5-1 combines with J gene TRBJ1-1, with 7 bases fitting TRBD1. Germline CDR1 reads SGHRS; CDR2 reads YFSETQ. The length of the CDR3 is 16 residues. V shed 0 bases and J 4 bases; nucleotides not matched to a gene: 9. CDR3 loop: CASSLGPGGTSTEAFF. DNA of the CDR3: TGCGCCAGCAGCTTGGGGCCAGGGGGTACGAGCACTGAAGCTTTCTTT.

The rearrangement joins TRBV15 to TRBJ1-1, with TRBD1 identical over 7 bases. This CDR3 is 13 amino acids long. J was trimmed by 3 bases and V by 7 bases; bases with no gene match: 5. CDR1 LNHNV and CDR2 YYDKDF come from the germline V gene (reference sequence). In nucleotides, the CDR3 is TGTGCCACCACCACGGACAGGCACACTGAAGCTTTCTTT. Translated, it gives CATTTDRHTEAFF. Variable domain in full (rest from reference TRBV15 and TRBJ1-1): DAMVIQNPRYQVTQFGKPVTLSCSQTLNHNVMYWYQQKSSQAPKLLFHYYDKDFNNEADTPDNFQSRRPNTSFCFLDIRSPGLGDTAMYLCATTTDRHTEAFFGQGTRLTVV.

This chain links TRBV18 with TRBJ2-7; 10 nucleotides align to TRBD1. Germline values: CDR1 KGHSH, CDR2 LQKENI. With V trimmed by 6 bases and J by 1 base, 3 bases remained unmatched. The CDR3 is made up of 14 amino acids. The CDR3 DNA follows: TGTGCCAGCTCCGACAGGGGGCAGTCCTACGAGCAGTACTTC. This encodes CASSDRGQSYEQYF.

This chain connects TRBV9 to TRBJ2-3, with TRBD1 matching over 12 bases. The CDR3 length is 15 residues. From germline, CDR1 is SGDLS and CDR2 YYNGEE. Trimming at V came to 0 bases and at J to 6 bases, leaving 2 bases not matched to a gene. The CDR3 coding sequence is TGTGCCAGCAGCGTAGATGGGACAGGGGGCGATACGCAGTATTTT. Translation: CASSVDGTGGDTQYF.

The chain joins TRBV11-2 to TRBJ2-7, with a tentative D call TRBD1 (5 bases). The CDR3 is 14 amino acids. Germline lookup yields CDR1 SGHAT and CDR2 FQNNGV. The V gene lost 1 base and the J gene lost 4 bases, with 11 bases spanning the gap. This CDR3 is CASSLVQGRYEQYF. The CDR3 bases are TGTGCCAGCAGCTTAGTCCAGGGAAGGTACGAGCAGTACTTC.

This clone was detected only a few times. The chain couples TRBV28 to TRBJ1-2; a possible D gene is TRBD1 (6 bases). V lost 7 bases to trimming and J lost 0 bases, with 15 bases between them. The CDR3 spans 15 residues. In germline, CDR1 is MDHEN, CDR2 SYDVKM. CDR3 region: CASNPVDRANYGYTF. CDR3 nucleotide sequence: TGTGCCAGCAACCCCGTGGACAGAGCTAACTATGGCTACACCTTC.

This clone was seen repeatedly, ten times or more. J is TRBJ1-6 and V is TRBV27, with 7 bases lining up with TRBD1. Losses at the gene ends were 3 bases for V and 9 bases for J; bases not matched to a gene: 8. This CDR3 spans 15 amino acids. CDR1 and CDR2 from the germline V gene are MNHEY and SMNVEV (reference sequence). The CDR3: CASSFLDREGSPLHF. Here the CDR3 DNA reads TGTGCCAGCAGTTTCTTAGACAGGGAAGGTTCACCCCTCCACTTT.